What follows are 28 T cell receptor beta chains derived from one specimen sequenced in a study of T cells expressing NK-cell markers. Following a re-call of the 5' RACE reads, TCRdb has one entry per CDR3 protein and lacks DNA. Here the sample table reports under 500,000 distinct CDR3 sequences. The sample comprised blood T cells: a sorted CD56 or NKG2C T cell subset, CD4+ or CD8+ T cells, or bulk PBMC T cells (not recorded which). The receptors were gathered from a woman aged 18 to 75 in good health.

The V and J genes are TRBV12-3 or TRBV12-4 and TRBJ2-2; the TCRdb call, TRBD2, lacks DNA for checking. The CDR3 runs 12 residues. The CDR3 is CASSPSGRELFF.

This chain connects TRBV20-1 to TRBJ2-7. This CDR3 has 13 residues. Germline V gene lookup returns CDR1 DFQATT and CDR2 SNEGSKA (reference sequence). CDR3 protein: CSARRTNGYEQYF.

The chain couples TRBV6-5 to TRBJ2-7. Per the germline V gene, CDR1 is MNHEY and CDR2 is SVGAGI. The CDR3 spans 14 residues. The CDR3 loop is CASSYWTGPYEQYF.

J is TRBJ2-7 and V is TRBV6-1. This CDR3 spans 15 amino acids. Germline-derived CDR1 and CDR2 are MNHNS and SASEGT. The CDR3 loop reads CASSEAGRITYEQYF.

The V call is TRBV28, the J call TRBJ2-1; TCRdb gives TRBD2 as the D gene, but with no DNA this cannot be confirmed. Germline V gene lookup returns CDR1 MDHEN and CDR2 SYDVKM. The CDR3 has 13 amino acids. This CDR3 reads CASSFQRYNEQFF.

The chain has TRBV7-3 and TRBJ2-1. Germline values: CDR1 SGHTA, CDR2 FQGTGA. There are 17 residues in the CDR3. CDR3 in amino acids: CASSSTLQGSSYNEQFF.

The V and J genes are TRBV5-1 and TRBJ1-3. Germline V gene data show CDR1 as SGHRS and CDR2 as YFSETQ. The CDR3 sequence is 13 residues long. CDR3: CASSLAGGNTIYF.

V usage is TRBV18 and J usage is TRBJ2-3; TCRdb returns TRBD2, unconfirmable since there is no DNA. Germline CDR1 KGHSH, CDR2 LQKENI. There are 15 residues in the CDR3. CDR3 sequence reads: CASSSLASLTDTQYF.

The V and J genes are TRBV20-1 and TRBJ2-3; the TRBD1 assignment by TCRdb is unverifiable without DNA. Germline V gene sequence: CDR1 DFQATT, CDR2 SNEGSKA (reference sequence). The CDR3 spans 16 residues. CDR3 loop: CSARGGLPRSTDTQYF.

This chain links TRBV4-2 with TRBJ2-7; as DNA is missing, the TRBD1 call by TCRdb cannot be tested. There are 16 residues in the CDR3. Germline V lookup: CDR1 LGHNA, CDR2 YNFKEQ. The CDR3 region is CASSQDPRQWRYEQYF.

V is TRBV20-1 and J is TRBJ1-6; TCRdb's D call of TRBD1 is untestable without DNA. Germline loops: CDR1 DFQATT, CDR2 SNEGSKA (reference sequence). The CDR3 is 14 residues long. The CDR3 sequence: CSALGGAGVSPLHF.

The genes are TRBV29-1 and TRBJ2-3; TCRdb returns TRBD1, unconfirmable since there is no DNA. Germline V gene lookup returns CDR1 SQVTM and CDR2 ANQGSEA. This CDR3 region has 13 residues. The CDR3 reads CSVGGGAGDTQYF.

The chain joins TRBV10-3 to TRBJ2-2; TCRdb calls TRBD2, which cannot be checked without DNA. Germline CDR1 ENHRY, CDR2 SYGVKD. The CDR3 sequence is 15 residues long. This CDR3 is CAIKFGLAETGELFF.

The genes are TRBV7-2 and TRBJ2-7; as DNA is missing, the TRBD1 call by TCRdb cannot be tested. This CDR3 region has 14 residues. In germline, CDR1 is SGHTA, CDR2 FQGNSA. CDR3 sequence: CASRIAGASYEQYF.

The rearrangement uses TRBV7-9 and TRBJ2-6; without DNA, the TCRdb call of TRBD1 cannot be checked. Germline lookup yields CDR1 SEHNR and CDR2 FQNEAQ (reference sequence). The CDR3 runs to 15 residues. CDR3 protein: CASSAGVGGANVLTF.

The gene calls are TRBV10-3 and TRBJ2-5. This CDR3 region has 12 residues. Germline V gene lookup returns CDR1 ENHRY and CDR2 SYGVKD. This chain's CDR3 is CAISGVEETQYF.

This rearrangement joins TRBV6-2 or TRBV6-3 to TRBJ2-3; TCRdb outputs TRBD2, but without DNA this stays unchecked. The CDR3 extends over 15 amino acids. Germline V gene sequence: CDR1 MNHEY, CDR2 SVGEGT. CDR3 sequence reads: CASSYGGRGTDTQYF.

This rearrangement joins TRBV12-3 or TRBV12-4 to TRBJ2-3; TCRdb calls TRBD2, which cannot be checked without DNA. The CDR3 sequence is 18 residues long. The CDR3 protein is CASSVGTTGDINTDTQYF.

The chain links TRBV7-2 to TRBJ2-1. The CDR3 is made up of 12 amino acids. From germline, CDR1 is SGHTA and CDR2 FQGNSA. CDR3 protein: CASGHGYNEQFF.

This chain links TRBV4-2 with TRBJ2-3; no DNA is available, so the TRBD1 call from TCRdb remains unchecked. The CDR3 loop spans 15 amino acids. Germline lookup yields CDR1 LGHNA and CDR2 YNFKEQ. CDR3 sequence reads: CASSQPTGSTDTQYF.

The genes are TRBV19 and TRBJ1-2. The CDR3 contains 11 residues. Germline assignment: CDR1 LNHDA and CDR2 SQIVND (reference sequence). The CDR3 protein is CASSVHRSYTF.

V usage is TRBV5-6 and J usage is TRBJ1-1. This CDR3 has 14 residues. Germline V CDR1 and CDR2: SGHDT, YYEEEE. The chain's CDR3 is CASSLIWQNTEAFF.

CDR3 sequence: CASSSAYRVGSYEQYF. The chain carries TRBV19 and TRBJ2-7; TCRdb's D call, TRBD1, is unchecked because there is no DNA. The CDR3 has 16 amino acids. Germline CDR1 is LNHDA and CDR2 is SQIVND (reference sequence). The complete variable domain, with remaining parts taken from reference TRBV19 and TRBJ2-7, reads DGGITQSPKYLFRKEGQNVTLSCEQNLNHDAMYWYRQDPGQGLRLIYYSQIVNDFQKGDIAEGYSVSREKKESFPLTVTSAQKNPTAFYLCASSSAYRVGSYEQYFGPGTRLTVT.

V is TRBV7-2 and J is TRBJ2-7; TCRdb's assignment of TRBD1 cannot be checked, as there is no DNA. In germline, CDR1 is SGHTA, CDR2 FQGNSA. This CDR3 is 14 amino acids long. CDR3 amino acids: CASSGGTGKYEQYF.

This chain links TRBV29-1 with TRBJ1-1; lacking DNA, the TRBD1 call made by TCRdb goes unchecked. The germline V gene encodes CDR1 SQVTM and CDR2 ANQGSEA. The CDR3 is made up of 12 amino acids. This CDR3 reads CSADRGKTEAFF.

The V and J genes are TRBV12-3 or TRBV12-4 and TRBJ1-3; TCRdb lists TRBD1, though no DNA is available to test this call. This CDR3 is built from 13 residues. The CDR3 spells CASRLDRGNTIYF.

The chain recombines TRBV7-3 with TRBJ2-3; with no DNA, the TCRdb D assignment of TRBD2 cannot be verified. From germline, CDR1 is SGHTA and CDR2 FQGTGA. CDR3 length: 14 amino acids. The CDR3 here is CASSLMRETDTQYF.

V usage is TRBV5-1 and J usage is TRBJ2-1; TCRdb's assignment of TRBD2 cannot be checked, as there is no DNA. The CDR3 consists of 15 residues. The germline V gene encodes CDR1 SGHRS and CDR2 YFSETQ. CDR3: CASSLVRGGTNEQFF.